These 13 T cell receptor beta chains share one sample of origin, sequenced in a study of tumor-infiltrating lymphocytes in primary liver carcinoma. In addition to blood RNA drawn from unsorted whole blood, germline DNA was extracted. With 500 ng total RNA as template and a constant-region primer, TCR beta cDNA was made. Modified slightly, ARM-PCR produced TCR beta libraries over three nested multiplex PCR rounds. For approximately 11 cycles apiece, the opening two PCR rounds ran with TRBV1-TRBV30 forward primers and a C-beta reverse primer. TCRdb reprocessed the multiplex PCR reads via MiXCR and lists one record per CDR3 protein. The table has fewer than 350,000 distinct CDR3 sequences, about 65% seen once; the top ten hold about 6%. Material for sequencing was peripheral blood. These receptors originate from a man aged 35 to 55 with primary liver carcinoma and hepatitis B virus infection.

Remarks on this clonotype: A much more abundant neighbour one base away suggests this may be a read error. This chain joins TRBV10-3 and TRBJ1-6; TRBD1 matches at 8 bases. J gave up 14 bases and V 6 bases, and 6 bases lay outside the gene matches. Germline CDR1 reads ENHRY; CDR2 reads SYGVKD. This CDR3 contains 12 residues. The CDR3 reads CAIRTGESSLHF. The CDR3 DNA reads TGTGCCATCAGGACAGGGGAATCATCCCTCCACTTT.

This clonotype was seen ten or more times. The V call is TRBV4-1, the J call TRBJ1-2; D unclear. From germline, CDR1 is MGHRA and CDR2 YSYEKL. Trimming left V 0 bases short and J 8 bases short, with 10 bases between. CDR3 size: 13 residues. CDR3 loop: CASSQDRVSGYTF. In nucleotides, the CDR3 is TGCGCCAGCAGCCAAGATCGCGTGTCGGGCTACACCTTC.

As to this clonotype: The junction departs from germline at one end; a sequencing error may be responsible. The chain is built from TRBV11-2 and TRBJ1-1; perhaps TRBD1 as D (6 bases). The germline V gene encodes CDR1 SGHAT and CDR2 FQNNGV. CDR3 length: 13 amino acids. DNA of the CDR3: TGTGCCAGCAACTTTCGCAGGGGAACTGAGGCTTTCTTT. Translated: CASNFRRGTEAFF.

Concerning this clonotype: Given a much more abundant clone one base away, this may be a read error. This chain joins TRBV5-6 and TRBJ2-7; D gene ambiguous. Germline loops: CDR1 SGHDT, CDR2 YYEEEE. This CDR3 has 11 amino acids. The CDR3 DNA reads TGTGCCAGCAGCTTTAATTACGAGCAGCACTTC. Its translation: CASSFNYEQHF.

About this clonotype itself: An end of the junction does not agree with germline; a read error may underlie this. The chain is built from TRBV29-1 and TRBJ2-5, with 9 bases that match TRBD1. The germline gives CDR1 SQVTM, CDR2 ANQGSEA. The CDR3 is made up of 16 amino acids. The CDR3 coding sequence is TGCAGCGTTGAAGATCGTGGGACAGGGATCCAAGGGACCCAGTACTTC. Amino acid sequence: CSVEDRGTGIQGTQYF.

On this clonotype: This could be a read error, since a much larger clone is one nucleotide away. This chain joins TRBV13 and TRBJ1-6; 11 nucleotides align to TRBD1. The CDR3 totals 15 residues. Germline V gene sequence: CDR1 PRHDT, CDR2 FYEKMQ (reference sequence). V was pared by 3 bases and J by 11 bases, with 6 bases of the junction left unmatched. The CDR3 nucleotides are TGTGCCAGCAGCTTGTTAGGACAGGGGGCTGCACCCCTCCACTTT. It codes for CASSLLGQGAAPLHF.

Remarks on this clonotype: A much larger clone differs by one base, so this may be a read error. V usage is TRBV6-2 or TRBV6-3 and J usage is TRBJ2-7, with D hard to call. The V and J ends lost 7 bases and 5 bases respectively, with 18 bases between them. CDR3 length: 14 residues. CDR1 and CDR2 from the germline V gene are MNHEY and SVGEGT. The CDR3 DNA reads TGTGCCAGCAATTCAATTAACGGAAGGGACGAGCAGTACTTC. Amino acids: CASNSINGRDEQYF.

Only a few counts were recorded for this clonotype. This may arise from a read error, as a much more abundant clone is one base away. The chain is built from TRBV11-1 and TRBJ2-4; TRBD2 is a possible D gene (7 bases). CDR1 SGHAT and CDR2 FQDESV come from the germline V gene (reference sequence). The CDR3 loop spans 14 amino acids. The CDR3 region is CVSSLGSGGHIQYF. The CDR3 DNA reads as TGTGTCAGCAGCTTGGGTTCGGGGGGCCACATTCAGTACTTC. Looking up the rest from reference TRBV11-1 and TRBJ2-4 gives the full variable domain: EAEVAQSPRYKITEKSQAVAFWCDPISGHATLYWYRQILGQGPELLVQFQDESVVDDSQLPKDRFSAERLKGVDSTLKIQPAELGDSAMYLCVSSLGSGGHIQYFGAGTRLSVL.

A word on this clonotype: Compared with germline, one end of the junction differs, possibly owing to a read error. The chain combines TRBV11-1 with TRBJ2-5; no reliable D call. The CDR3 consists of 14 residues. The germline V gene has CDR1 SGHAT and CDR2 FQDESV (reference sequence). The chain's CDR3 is CASSHRRRQEAQYF. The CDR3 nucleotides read TGTGCCAGCAGCCATCGCAGGAGACAAGAGGCCCAGTACTTC.

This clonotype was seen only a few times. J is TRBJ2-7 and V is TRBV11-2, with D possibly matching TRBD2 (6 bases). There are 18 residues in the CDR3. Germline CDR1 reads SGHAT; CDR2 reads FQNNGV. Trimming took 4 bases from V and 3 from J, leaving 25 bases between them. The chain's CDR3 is CASSSLPPTSRRDYEQYF. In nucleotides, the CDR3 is TGTGCCAGCAGCTCACTCCCCCCCACTAGCAGGAGGGACTACGAGCAGTACTTC. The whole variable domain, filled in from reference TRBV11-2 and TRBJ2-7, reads EAGVAQSPRYKIIEKRQSVAFWCNPISGHATLYWYQQILGQGPKLLIQFQNNGVVDDSQLPKDRFSAERLKGVDSTLKIQPAKLEDSAVYLCASSSLPPTSRRDYEQYFGPGTRLTVT.

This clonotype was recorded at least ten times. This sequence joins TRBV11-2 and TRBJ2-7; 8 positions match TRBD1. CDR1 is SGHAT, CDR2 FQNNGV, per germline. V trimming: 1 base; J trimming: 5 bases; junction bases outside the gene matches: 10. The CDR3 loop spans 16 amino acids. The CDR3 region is CASSLALTGGIDEQYF. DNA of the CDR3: TGTGCCAGCAGCTTAGCATTAACAGGGGGTATCGACGAGCAGTACTTC.

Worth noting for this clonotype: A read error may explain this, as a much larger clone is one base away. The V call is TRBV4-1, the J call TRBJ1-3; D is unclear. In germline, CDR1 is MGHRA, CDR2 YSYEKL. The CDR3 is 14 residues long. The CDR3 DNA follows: TGCGCCAGCAGCCCAGAAATCTCTGGAAACACCACATATTTT. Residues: CASSPEISGNTTYF.

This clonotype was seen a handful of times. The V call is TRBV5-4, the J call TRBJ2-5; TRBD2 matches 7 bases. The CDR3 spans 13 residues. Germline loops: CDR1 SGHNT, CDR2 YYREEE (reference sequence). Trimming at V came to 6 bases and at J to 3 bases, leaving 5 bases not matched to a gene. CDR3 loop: CASTPRGEETQYF. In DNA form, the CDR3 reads TGTGCCAGCACCCCACGGGGGGAAGAGACCCAGTACTTC. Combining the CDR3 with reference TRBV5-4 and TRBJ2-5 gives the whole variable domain ETGVTQSPTHLIKTRGQQVTLRCSSQSGHNTVSWYQQALGQGPQFIFQYYREEENGRGNFPPRFSGLQFPNYSSELNVNALELDDSALYLCASTPRGEETQYFGPGTRLLVL.